This is a list of T cell receptor beta chains from one sample in a study of early stage breast cancer tumors. Profiled with immunoSEQ multiplex PCR; TCRdb holds only in-frame clones, not every one. The sample records about 53,000 clones, 75% to 95% being singletons. The sample consisted of blood. The receptors stem from a person aged 70 to 80 with breast cancer. The CDR3 runs from the conserved cysteine through the conserved F or W. A D gene is named only where the DNA matches it firmly. Clone size is not always given. Where it is, it says once, few, many or a class for expanded clones.

TRBV19	-	TRBJ1-6	-	TGTGCCAGTAAACAGGGAACCTATAATTCACCCCTCCACTTT	CASKQGTYNSPLHF
TRBV5-1	TRBD1	TRBJ2-2	-	TGCGCCAGCAGCTCCACCGGGACAGGGGTCAGCACCGGGGAGCTGTTTTTT	CASSSTGTGVSTGELFF
TRBV27	TRBD2	TRBJ2-1	-	TGTGCCAGCAGTTCGGGACTAGCGGGAAGGAATGAGCAGTTCTTC	CASSSGLAGRNEQFF
TRBV4-1	TRBD1	TRBJ2-2	-	TGCGCCAGCAGCCTCGGACAGGCGGGGGAGCTGTTTTTT	CASSLGQAGELFF
TRBV7-3	-	TRBJ1-1	-	TGTGCCAGCAGCCCCCAGGGTGCCCGGACTGAAGCTTTCTTT	CASSPQGARTEAFF
TRBV29-1	-	TRBJ1-3	-	TGCAGCGTGGAAACGGTTTCAGGAAACACCATATATTTT	CSVETVSGNTIYF
TRBV4-2	-	TRBJ1-1	-	TGTGCCAGCAGCCAAGACACAGCGAACACTGAAGCTTTCTTT	CASSQDTANTEAFF
TRBV6-4	-	TRBJ2-1	-	TGTGCCAGCAGCCACAACAATGAGCAGTTCTTC	CASSHNNEQFF
TRBV30	-	TRBJ1-3	-	TGTGCCTGGAGTTGGGGGCAACTGGACACCATATATTTT	CAWSWGQLDTIYF
TRBV30	-	TRBJ2-4	-	TGTGCCTGGAGCGAAGCCCAGGACATTCAGTACTTC	CAWSEAQDIQYF
TRBV29-1	-	TRBJ1-2	-	TGCAGCGTTGAACAGGGAAAGGGGGGCTACACCTTC	CSVEQGKGGYTF
TRBV6-6	TRBD1	TRBJ2-5	-	TGTGCCAGCCTCGCAGGGGGAGAGACCCAGTACTTC	CASLAGGETQYF
TRBV25-1	TRBD1	TRBJ2-3	few	TGTGCCAGCAGTCCAGGACAGGGTACAGATACGCAGTATTTT	CASSPGQGTDTQYF